The rows below give T cell receptor beta chains drawn from one sample of a study of early T cells in non-severe SARS-CoV-2 infection. MiXCR was run by TCRdb on the 5' RACE reads, yielding one entry per CDR3 protein. The sample lists approximately 64,000 distinct CDR3 sequences; roughly a sixth were seen once. This specimen was whole blood, taken at baseline. The receptors were sampled from an adult who was a healthcare worker with PCR-confirmed SARS-CoV-2 infection or an uninfected control (not recorded which). Both conserved end residues are part of each CDR3. Each record gives: D gene, V gene, J gene, clone size, CDR3 protein. A D gene is named only where the DNA matches it firmly. A row's size may be missing; if present it is once, few, many or a size class.

NA	TRBV19	TRBJ1-4	few	CASSIRRDIEKLFF
NA	TRBV28	TRBJ2-7	few	CASSTQPGVRQYF
NA	TRBV29-1	TRBJ2-1	NA	CSAKTPSYNEQFF
NA	TRBV12-3/TRBV12-4	TRBJ2-5	NA	CASSQSWEQETQYF
TRBD1	TRBV2	TRBJ2-1	NA	CASSEMGQGYEQFF
NA	TRBV20-1	TRBJ2-3	few	CSARDFNSVGRELRLDTQYF
NA	TRBV11-2	TRBJ1-6	NA	CASSLIRINSPLHF
TRBD1	TRBV7-9	TRBJ1-4	few	CASSLDDRADEKLFF
NA	TRBV14	TRBJ2-4	many	CASSSGSKNIQYF
NA	TRBV4-2	TRBJ2-1	NA	CASSQEGAVENEQFF
TRBD1	TRBV20-1	TRBJ2-7	many	CSARALGQATYEQYF
TRBD2	TRBV20-1	TRBJ2-5	few	CSAWTSGRAQETQYF
NA	TRBV28	TRBJ1-5	NA	CASQGTKNNQPQHF
TRBD1	TRBV19	TRBJ1-2	NA	CASSRDRTFSIFGYTF
TRBD2	TRBV9	TRBJ2-5	few	CASSVGTSGQETQYF
TRBD1	TRBV20-1	TRBJ1-4	few	CSAGATGGHEKLFF
NA	TRBV18	TRBJ2-3	NA	CASSPIGTTSTDTQYF
TRBD2	TRBV9	TRBJ2-7	many	CASSQSTSGDPYEQYF
TRBD1	TRBV7-9	TRBJ1-4	few	CASSFGAQRTGDEKLFF
NA	TRBV4-3	TRBJ2-3	few	CASSQAGPGTQYF
NA	TRBV15	TRBJ2-5	NA	CATSRDFGAPTPF
NA	TRBV5-4	TRBJ1-2	many	CASSLLGSYGYTF
NA	TRBV11-2	TRBJ2-4	many	CASSPGQGNLFQNIQYF
NA	TRBV4-1	TRBJ2-1	few	CASSQPPGRGRDEQFF
TRBD2	TRBV12-3/TRBV12-4	TRBJ2-7	few	CASRAGTSASHEQYF
NA	TRBV15	TRBJ1-3	NA	CATSRDHGTYTGNTIYF
NA	TRBV9	TRBJ1-2	once	CASSVSNYGYTF
NA	TRBV10-2	TRBJ1-5	few	CASSGWGVGNQPQHF
TRBD2	TRBV28	TRBJ2-5	NA	CASSLWVSGTQETQYF
TRBD1	TRBV2	TRBJ2-5	many	CASRKGTGGETQYF
NA	TRBV25-1	TRBJ1-4	NA	CASSEYREGEKLFF
TRBD1	TRBV5-1	TRBJ2-5	few	CASSFPQGAETQYF
TRBD1	TRBV29-1	TRBJ2-7	NA	CSVKPTGAYEQYF
TRBD2	TRBV7-2	TRBJ2-1	NA	CVSRKRTGTSGVYEQFF
NA	TRBV20-1	TRBJ1-1	NA	CSARLVAEAFF
TRBD1	TRBV27	TRBJ1-2	NA	CASSSETGTGYTF
NA	TRBV2	TRBJ2-7	NA	CASIRQEVYYEQYF
NA	TRBV7-6	TRBJ2-7	NA	CASSSNSPPYEQYF
NA	TRBV6-2/TRBV6-3	TRBJ2-1	many	CASSEGYNEQFF
NA	TRBV20-1	TRBJ2-7	few	CSARRTGTYEQYF
NA	TRBV30	TRBJ2-3	few	CAWSVQGTDTQYF
NA	TRBV7-9	TRBJ1-1	NA	CASSPDFGGNPEAFF
TRBD1	TRBV5-1	TRBJ1-1	NA	CASSYRTGSYTEAFF
NA	TRBV6-5	TRBJ1-2	once	CASTTGRVYGYTF
NA	TRBV27	TRBJ1-6	few	CASSENRAQNSPLHF
NA	TRBV5-5	TRBJ1-1	few	CASSLGPWGTDGEAFF
NA	TRBV2	TRBJ2-2	NA	CASSRTTSGTGELFF
TRBD1	TRBV6-6	TRBJ1-5	NA	CASRTGDQPQHF
TRBD1	TRBV27	TRBJ2-1	NA	CASSFSNRGEVQFF
TRBD1	TRBV29-1	TRBJ1-2	NA	CSVEEAHRGNYGYTF
NA	TRBV7-9	TRBJ2-5	few	CASRATGLQETQYF
NA	TRBV5-1	TRBJ2-6	NA	CASSQNSGANVLTF
NA	TRBV11-2	TRBJ2-1	few	CASSTRPDRVSYNEQFF
NA	TRBV12-3/TRBV12-4	TRBJ2-5	NA	CASSGTAVFETQYF